These 18 T cell receptor beta chains originate from one sample sequenced in a study of Ad26.COV2.S vaccination and SARS-CoV-2 variants. TCRdb's copy holds only in-frame clones and misses some; the assay was immunoSEQ multiplex PCR. This sample has 300,000 to 400,000 clones, with around 84% found just once. As for treatment: around 19 received Ad26.COV2.S at low or high dose, single or two shots; several received placebo; per-sample allocation not given. The samples were gathered on day 63 after the first injection of vaccine or placebo. The sequencing here drew on peripheral blood, taken in a trial of Ad26.COV2.S vaccine versus placebo. The receptors here all came from a person between 18 and 60 years old who received the Ad26.COV2.S COVID-19 vaccine or a placebo.

The V and J genes are TRBV6-5 and TRBJ1-1, with TRBD1 matching over 7 bases. CDR1 is MNHEY and CDR2 is SVGAGI in the germline V gene. V shed 8 bases and J 4 bases; nucleotides not matched to a gene: 10. The CDR3 has 14 amino acids. In nucleotides, the CDR3 is TGTGCCAGCTACGACAGGGAGGAAAGCACTGAAGCTTTCTTT. The encoded protein is CASYDREESTEAFF.

Concerning this clone: The sample holds other DNA sequences that translate to the same CDR3. The chain has TRBV6-2 or TRBV6-3 and TRBJ2-7; no clear D. Trimming left V 0 bases short and J 3 bases short, with 3 bases between. From germline, CDR1 is MNHEY and CDR2 SVGEGT. The CDR3 extends over 12 amino acids. The CDR3 protein is CASSYSNYEQYF. The CDR3 region has the DNA TGTGCCAGCAGTTACTCGAACTACGAGCAGTACTTC.

The gene calls are TRBV7-2 and TRBJ2-2; D unclear. Trimming took off 4 bases at V and 6 bases at J, with 3 bases between the two ends. Germline CDR1 SGHTA, CDR2 FQGNSA. There are 11 residues in the CDR3. Written as DNA, the CDR3 is TGTGCCAGCAGCTACCCCGGGGAGCTGTTTTTT. It translates to CASSYPGELFF.

V and J are TRBV3-1 (or the pseudogene TRBV3-2) and TRBJ2-2; D is ambiguous. The CDR3 loop spans 14 amino acids. CDR1 is LGHDT, CDR2 YNNKEL, per germline (reference sequence). The V and J ends lost 3 bases and 5 bases respectively, with 10 bases between them. CDR3 sequence: CASSQSLGTGELFF. The CDR3 DNA reads as TGTGCCAGCAGCCAGTCACTCGGAACCGGGGAGCTGTTTTTT.

This chain joins TRBV12-5 and TRBJ1-1; weak D call: TRBD1 (5 bases). Trimming pared 7 bases from V and 6 bases from J, leaving 15 bases between. Germline values: CDR1 LGHNT, CDR2 FRNRAP. The CDR3 is made up of 13 amino acids. The CDR3 region is CASAPGWGAEAFF. CDR3 in DNA: TGTGCTAGTGCCCCAGGGTGGGGAGCTGAAGCTTTCTTT. Supplemented by reference TRBV12-5 and TRBJ1-1, the full variable domain reads DARVTQTPRHKVTEMGQEVTMRCQPILGHNTVFWYRQTMMQGLELLAYFRNRAPLDDSGMPKDRFSAEMPDATLATLKIQPSEPRDSAVYFCASAPGWGAEAFFGQGTRLTVV.

This sequence joins TRBV7-8 and TRBJ1-1; no firm D call. The CDR3 is 15 amino acids. Germline lookup yields CDR1 SGHVS and CDR2 FQNEAQ. Trimming stripped 3 bases from V and 2 bases from J, with 13 bases between. The CDR3 loop is CASSFKVALNTEAFF. The CDR3 coding sequence is TGTGCCAGCAGCTTTAAGGTCGCCTTAAACACTGAAGCTTTCTTT.

The chain has TRBV7-9 and TRBJ1-4, with D uncertain. The germline V gene encodes CDR1 SEHNR and CDR2 FQNEAQ (reference sequence). Trimming removed 1 base at V and 7 bases at J, with 16 bases between. The CDR3 runs to 16 residues. The CDR3 loop reads CASSLVSGLRGEKLFF. Written as DNA, the CDR3 is TGTGCCAGCAGCTTAGTCTCAGGACTTCGTGGTGAAAAACTGTTTTTT.

The chain combines TRBV9 with TRBJ2-2; D call uncertain. Trimming left V 4 bases short and J 4 bases short, with 20 bases between. The V gene's germline CDR1 is SGDLS and CDR2 YYNGEE. This CDR3 has 17 amino acids. The CDR3 loop is CASSSASRPRSTGELFF. In nucleotides, the CDR3 is TGTGCCAGCAGCTCTGCCTCCCGGCCTCGATCCACCGGGGAGCTGTTTTTT. The whole variable domain, filled in from reference TRBV9 and TRBJ2-2, reads DSGVTQTPKHLITATGQRVTLRCSPRSGDLSVYWYQQSLDQGLQFLIQYYNGEERAKGNILERFSAQQFPDLHSELNLSSLELGDSALYFCASSSASRPRSTGELFFGEGSRLTVL.

The rearrangement joins TRBV5-4 to TRBJ2-3; the D gene is possibly TRBD2 (6 bases). This CDR3 contains 16 residues. Trimming pared 4 bases from V and 2 bases from J, leaving 17 bases between. Germline assignment: CDR1 SGHNT and CDR2 YYREEE (reference sequence). CDR3 protein: CASSVRDSSITDTQYF. As DNA, the CDR3 is TGTGCCAGCAGCGTCCGGGACTCAAGCATCACAGATACGCAGTATTTT.

The J gene is TRBJ2-5, the V gene TRBV7-2, with 11 nucleotides matching TRBD2. This CDR3 comprises 19 residues. CDR1 SGHTA and CDR2 FQGNSA come from the germline V gene. J lost 3 bases, V lost 1 base, and 13 bases had no gene match. In DNA, the CDR3 is TGTGCCAGCAGCTTAGAATTTAGGAGGCTAGCGGGGGGTAAAGAGACCCAGTACTTC. Amino acids: CASSLEFRRLAGGKETQYF.

The rearrangement links TRBV7-2 to TRBJ2-2; 7 bases are shared with TRBD1. The CDR3 is made up of 18 amino acids. Germline V CDR1 and CDR2: SGHTA, FQGNSA. V lost 3 bases to trimming and J lost 5 bases; unmatched junction nucleotides: 15. The CDR3 here is CASSLRAKGAILTGELFF. The CDR3, as DNA: TGTGCCAGCAGCTTGCGGGCCAAGGGGGCCATATTAACCGGGGAGCTGTTTTTT.

This sequence joins TRBV7-2 and TRBJ2-1, with 13 bases aligning to TRBD2. The CDR3 is 15 residues long. The J segment lost 8 bases and the V segment lost 5 bases, leaving 6 bases of the junction unmatched. Germline CDR1 reads SGHTA; CDR2 reads FQGNSA. CDR3 sequence reads: CASSPGLAGAYEQFF. CDR3 DNA: TGTGCCAGCAGCCCAGGACTAGCGGGGGCTTATGAGCAGTTCTTC.

The chain carries TRBV30 and TRBJ1-4; 10 positions match TRBD1. Trimming removed 0 bases from V and 7 bases from J; junction bases left unmatched: 2. The CDR3 extends over 14 amino acids. Germline-derived CDR1 and CDR2 are GTSNPN and SVGIG (reference sequence). The DNA of the CDR3 is TGTGCCTGGAGTGTAAGGACAGGGGGTGAAAAACTGTTTTTT. It encodes CAWSVRTGGEKLFF.

The V and J genes are TRBV6-2 or TRBV6-3 and TRBJ2-1; 7 positions agree with TRBD1. Germline V gene lookup returns CDR1 MNHEY and CDR2 SVGEGT. CDR3 length equals 12 residues. V shed 5 bases, J shed 8 bases, and the junction held 3 bases outside the gene matches. DNA for the CDR3: TGTGCCAGCAGTGACAGGGTGGATGAGCAGTTCTTC. Protein product: CASSDRVDEQFF.

CDR3 bases: TGTGCCAGCAGCTTTGCAACTAGAGGGGTCGGGGAGCTGTTTTTT. Translating it yields CASSFATRGVGELFF. The chain couples TRBV5-6 to TRBJ2-2; D possibly matches TRBD1 or TRBD2 (5 bases each). The CDR3 totals 15 residues. The V end lost 2 bases, the J end lost 7 bases, and 15 bases lay between the germline ends. The germline gives CDR1 SGHDT, CDR2 YYEEEE.

The gene calls are TRBV7-8 and TRBJ1-2, with 9 nucleotides matching TRBD1. Trimming cost V 4 bases and J 6 bases; bases outside gene matches: 9. Looked up from germline, CDR1 is SGHVS and CDR2 is FQNEAQ. This CDR3 spans 15 amino acids. CDR3 sequence (DNA): TGTGCCAGCAGCTCTATCCTACAGGGGGCCCATGGCTACACCTTC. This gives the protein CASSSILQGAHGYTF.

The J gene is TRBJ1-1, the V gene TRBV12-3 or TRBV12-4; D gene uncertain. This CDR3 region has 13 residues. V lost 3 bases to trimming and J lost 4 bases, with 9 bases between them. CDR3 sequence reads: CASSFVVFTEAFF. In DNA, the CDR3 is TGTGCCAGCAGTTTCGTCGTGTTCACTGAAGCTTTCTTT.

DNA for the CDR3: TGCGCCAGCAGTGAGTCCGGACTAGCGGGGGGAAGGGATACGCAGTATTTT. It is translated as CASSESGLAGGRDTQYF. V gene TRBV10-1 combines with J gene TRBJ2-3; 14 bases agree with TRBD2. In germline, CDR1 is WNHNN, CDR2 SYGVQD (reference sequence). The CDR3 totals 17 residues. Trimming cost V 0 bases and J 6 bases; bases outside gene matches: 5.